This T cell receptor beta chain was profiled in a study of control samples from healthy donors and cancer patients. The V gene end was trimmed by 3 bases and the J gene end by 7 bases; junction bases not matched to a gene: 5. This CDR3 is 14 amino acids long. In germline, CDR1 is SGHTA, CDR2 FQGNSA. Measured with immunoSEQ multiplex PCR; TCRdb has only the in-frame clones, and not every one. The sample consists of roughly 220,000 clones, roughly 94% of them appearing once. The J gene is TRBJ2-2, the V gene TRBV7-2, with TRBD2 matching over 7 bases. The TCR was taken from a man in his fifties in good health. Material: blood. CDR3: CASSLTRGVGELFF. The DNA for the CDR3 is TGTGCCAGCAGCTTGACCCGGGGGGTCGGGGAGCTGTTTTTT.